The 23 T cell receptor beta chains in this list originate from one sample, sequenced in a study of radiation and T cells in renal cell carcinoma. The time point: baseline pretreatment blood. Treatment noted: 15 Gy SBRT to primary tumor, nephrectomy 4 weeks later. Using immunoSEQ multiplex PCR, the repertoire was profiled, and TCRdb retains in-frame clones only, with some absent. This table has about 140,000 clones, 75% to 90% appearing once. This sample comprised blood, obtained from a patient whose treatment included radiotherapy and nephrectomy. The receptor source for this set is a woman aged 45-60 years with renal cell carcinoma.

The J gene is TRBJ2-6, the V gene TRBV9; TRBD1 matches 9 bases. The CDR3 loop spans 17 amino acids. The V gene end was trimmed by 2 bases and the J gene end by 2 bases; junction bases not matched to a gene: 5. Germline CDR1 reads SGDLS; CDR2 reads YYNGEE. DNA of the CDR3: TGTGCCAGCAGCGTCTCGGGACAGGGTGCTGGGGCCAACGTCCTGACTTTC. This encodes CASSVSGQGAGANVLTF.

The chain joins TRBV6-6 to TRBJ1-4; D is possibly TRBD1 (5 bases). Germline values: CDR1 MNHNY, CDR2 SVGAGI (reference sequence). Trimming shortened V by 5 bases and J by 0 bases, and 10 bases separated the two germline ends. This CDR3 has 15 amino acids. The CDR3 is CASSTRTTTNEKLFF. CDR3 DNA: TGTGCCAGCAGTACGCGGACAACAACTAATGAAAAACTGTTTTTT.

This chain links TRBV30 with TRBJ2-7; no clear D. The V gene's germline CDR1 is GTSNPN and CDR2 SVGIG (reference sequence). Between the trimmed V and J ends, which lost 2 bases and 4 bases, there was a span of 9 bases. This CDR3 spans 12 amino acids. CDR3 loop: CAWSPSAYEQYF. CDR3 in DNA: TGTGCCTGGAGTCCCTCGGCTTACGAGCAGTACTTC.

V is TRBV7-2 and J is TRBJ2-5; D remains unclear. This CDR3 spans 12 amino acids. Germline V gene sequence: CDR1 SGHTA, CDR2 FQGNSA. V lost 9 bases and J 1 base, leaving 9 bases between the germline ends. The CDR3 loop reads CASQALQETQYF. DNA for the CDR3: TGTGCCAGTCAAGCGCTCCAAGAGACCCAGTACTTC. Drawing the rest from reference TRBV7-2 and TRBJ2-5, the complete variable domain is GAGVSQSPSNKVTEKGKDVELRCDPISGHTALYWYRQSLGQGLEFLIYFQGNSAPDKSGLPSDRFSAERTGGSVSTLTIQRTQQEDSAVYLCASQALQETQYFGPGTRLLVL.

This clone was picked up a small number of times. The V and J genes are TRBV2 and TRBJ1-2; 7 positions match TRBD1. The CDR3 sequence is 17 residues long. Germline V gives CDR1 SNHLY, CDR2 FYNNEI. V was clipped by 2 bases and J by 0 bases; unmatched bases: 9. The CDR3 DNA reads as TGTGCCAGCAGTGAATTTGGGGGGACAGCCACTAACTATGGCTACACCTTC. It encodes CASSEFGGTATNYGYTF.

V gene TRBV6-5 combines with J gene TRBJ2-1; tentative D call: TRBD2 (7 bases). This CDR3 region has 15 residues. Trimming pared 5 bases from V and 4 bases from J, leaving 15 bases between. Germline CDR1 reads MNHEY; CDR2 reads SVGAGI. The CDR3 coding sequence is TGTGCCAGCAGTCGAGGAGGGGGGGCTTACAATGAGCAGTTCTTC. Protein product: CASSRGGGAYNEQFF.

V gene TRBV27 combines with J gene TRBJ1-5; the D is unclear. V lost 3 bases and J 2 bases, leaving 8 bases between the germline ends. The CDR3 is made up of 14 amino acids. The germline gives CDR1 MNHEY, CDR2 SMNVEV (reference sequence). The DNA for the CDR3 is TGTGCCAGCAGTTTCAACAGTGGCAATCAGCCCCAGCATTTT. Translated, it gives CASSFNSGNQPQHF.

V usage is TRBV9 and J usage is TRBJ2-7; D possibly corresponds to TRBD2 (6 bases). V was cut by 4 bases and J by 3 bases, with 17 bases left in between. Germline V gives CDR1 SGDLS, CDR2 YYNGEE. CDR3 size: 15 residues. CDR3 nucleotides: TGTGCCAGCAGCCTCAGTATAGCGGACGGCTACGAGCAGTACTTC. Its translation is CASSLSIADGYEQYF.

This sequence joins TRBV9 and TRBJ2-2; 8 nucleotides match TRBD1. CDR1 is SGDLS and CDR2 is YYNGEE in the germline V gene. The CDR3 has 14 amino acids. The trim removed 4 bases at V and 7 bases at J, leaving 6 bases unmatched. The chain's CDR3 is CASSPGQGNGELFF. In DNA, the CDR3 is TGTGCCAGCAGCCCTGGACAGGGAAACGGGGAGCTGTTTTTT.

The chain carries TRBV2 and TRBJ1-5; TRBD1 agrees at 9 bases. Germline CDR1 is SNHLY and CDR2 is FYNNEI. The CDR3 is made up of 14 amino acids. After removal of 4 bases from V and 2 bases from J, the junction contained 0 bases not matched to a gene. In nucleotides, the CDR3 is TGTGCCAGCAGTGGGACAGGGGGCAATCAGCCCCAGCATTTT. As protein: CASSGTGGNQPQHF.

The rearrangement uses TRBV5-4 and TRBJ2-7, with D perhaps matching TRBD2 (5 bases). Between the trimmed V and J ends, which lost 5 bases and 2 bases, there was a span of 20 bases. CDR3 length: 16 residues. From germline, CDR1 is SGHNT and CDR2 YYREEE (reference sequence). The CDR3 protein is CASSRPDGKTPYEQYF. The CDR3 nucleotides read TGTGCCAGCAGTCGACCGGACGGGAAAACCCCCTACGAGCAGTACTTC.

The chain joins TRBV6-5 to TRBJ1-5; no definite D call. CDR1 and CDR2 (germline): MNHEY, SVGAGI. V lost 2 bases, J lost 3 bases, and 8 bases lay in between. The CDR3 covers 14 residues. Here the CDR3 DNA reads TGTGCCAGCAGTTACGGCGGATACAATCAGCCCCAGCATTTT. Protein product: CASSYGGYNQPQHF.

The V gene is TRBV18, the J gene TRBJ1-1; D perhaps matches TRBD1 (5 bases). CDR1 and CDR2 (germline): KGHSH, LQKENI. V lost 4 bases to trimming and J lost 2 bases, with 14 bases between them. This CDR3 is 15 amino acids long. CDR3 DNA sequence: TGTGCCAGCTCACGTACAGGCGGACTCAACACTGAAGCTTTCTTT. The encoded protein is CASSRTGGLNTEAFF.

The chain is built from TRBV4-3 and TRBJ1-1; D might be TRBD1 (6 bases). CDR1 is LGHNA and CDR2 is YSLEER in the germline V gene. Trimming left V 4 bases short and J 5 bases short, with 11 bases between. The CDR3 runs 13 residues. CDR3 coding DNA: TGCGCCAGCAGCCTAAGGGGGGGTACTGAAGCTTTCTTT. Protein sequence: CASSLRGGTEAFF.

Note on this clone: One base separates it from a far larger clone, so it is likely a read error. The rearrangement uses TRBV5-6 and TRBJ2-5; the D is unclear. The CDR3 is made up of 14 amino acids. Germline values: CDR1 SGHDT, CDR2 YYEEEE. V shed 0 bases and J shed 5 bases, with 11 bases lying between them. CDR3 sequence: CASSLVGHRETQYF. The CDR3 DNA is TGTGCCAGCAGCTTGGTCGGGCACCGGGAGACCCAGTACTTC.

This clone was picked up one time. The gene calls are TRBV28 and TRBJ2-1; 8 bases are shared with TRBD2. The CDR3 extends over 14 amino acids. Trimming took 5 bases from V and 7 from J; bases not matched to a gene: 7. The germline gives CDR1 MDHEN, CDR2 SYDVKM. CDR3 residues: CASSRTSGRNEQFF. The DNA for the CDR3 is TGTGCCAGCAGTCGTACAAGCGGGAGAAATGAGCAGTTCTTC.

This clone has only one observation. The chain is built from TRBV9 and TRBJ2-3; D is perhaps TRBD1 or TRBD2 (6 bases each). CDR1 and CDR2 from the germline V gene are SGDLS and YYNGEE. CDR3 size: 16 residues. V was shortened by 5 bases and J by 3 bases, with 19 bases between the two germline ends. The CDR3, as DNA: TGTGCCAGCAGTGTGAGTGGGGGGCCTAGGACAGATACGCAGTATTTT. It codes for CASSVSGGPRTDTQYF.

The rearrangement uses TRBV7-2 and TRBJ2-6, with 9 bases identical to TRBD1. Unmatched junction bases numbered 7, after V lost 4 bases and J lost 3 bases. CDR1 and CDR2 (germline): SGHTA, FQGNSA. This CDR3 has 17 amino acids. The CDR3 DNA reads TGTGCCAGCAGCTCGGACAGGGGAATAGTTGGGGCCAACGTCCTGACTTTC. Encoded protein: CASSSDRGIVGANVLTF.

The CDR3 loop reads CASSPWGQYEQYF. In nucleotides, the CDR3 is TGTGCCAGCAGCCCATGGGGGCAGTACGAGCAGTACTTC. This chain uses TRBV9 with TRBJ2-7, with TRBD1 as a possible D gene (6 bases). Trimming removed 4 bases from V and 4 bases from J, with 12 bases in between. The CDR3 loop spans 13 amino acids. Germline-derived CDR1 and CDR2 are SGDLS and YYNGEE.

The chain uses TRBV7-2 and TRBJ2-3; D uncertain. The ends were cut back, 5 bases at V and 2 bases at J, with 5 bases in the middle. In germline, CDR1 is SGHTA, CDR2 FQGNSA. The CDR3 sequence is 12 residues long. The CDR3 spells CASSQVTDTQYF. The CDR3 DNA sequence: TGTGCCAGCAGCCAGGTCACAGATACGCAGTATTTT.

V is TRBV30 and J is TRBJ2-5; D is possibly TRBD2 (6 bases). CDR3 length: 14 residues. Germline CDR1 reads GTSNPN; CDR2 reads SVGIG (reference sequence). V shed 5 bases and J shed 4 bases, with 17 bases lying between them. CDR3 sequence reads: CAWDTRGGTETQYF. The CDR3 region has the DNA TGTGCCTGGGATACCCGGGGCGGGACAGAGACCCAGTACTTC.

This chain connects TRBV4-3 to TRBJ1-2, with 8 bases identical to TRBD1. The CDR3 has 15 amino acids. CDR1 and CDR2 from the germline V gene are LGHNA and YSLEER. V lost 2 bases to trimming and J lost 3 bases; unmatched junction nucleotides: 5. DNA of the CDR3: TGCGCCAGCAGCCAATACGGACAGGGCGACTATGGCTACACCTTC. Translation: CASSQYGQGDYGYTF.

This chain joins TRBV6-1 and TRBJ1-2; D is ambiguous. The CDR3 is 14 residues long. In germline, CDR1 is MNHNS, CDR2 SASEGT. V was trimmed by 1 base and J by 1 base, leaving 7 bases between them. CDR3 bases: TGTGCCAGCAGTGAAGGAACAGTTAACTATGGCTACACCTTC. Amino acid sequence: CASSEGTVNYGYTF.